The text below deals with one TCR beta chain. Under the authors' procedure: From reference gene primer amplification, estimates of nucleated cell counts were derived. Measured with immunoSEQ multiplex PCR; TCRdb has only the in-frame clones, and not every one. Clonal size and the V and J genes are those of that table, whereas D and trimming came from the DNA. The sample yields about 250,000 clones, about four fifths seen once. The sample belongs to a study of blood T cell repertoires in COVID-19. Study context: Samples of COVID-19 (acute and convalescent) were obtained from the United States, Italy and Spain. Sample material is recorded as cDNA or gDNA derived from T cells, B-cell-depleted T cells, or PBMCs.

Per the germline V gene, CDR1 is MNHEY and CDR2 is SVGAGI. This CDR3 region has 12 residues. Trimming cost V 4 bases and J 5 bases, with 5 bases left between them. The source material was peripheral blood. The TCR sequence derives from an elderly man with acute or convalescent COVID-19. The chain has TRBV6-5 and TRBJ2-2; D is ambiguous. The CDR3 spells CASSSATGELFF. The DNA for the CDR3 is TGTGCCAGCAGTTCCGCGACCGGGGAGCTGTTTTTT.